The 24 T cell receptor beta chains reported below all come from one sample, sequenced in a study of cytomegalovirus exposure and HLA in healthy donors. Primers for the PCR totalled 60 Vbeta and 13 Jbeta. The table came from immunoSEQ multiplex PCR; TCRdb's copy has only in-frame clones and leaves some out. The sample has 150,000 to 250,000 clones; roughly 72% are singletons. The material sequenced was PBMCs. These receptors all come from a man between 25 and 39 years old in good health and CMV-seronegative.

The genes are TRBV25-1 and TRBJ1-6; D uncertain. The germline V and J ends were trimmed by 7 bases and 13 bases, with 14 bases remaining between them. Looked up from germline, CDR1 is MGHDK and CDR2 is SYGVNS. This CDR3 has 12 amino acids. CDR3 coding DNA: TGTGCCAGCACTCGGAACCGAGGGCCCCTCCACTTT. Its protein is CASTRNRGPLHF.

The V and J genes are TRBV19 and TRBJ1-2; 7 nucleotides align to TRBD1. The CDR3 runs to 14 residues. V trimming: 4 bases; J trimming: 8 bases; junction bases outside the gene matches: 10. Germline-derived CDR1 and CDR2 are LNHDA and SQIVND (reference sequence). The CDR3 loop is CASSTRQGRGGYTF. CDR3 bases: TGTGCCAGTAGTACTAGACAGGGAAGAGGCGGCTACACCTTC.

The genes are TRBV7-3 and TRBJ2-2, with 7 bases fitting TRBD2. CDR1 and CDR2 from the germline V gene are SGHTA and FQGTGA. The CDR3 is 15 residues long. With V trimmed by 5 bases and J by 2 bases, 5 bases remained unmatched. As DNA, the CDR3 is TGTGCCAGCAGCCCCACTAGCGTAAACACCGGGGAGCTGTTTTTT. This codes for CASSPTSVNTGELFF.

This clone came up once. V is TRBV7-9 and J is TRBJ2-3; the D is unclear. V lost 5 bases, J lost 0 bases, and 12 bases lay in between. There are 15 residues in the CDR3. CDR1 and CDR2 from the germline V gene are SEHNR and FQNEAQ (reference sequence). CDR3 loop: CASSQIIASTDTQYF. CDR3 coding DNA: TGTGCCAGCAGCCAAATTATAGCTAGCACAGATACGCAGTATTTT.

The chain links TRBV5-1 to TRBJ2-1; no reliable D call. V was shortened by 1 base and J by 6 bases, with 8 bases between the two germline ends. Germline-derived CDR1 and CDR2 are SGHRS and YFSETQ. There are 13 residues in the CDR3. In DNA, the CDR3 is TGCGCCAGCAGCTTGATACCTAGCAATGAGCAGTTCTTC. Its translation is CASSLIPSNEQFF.

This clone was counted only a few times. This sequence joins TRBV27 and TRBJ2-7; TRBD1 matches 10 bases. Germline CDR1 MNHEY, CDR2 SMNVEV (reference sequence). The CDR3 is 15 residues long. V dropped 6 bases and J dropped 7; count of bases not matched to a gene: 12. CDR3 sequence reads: CASRGLDRGRGEQYF. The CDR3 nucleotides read TGTGCCAGCAGGGGATTAGACAGGGGGCGCGGAGAGCAGTACTTC.

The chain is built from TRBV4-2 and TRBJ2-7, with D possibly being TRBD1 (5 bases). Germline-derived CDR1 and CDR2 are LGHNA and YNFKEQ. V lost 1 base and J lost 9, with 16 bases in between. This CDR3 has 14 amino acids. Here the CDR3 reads CASSQGGTGDGQYF. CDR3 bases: TGTGCCAGCAGCCAAGGGGGCACGGGTGACGGGCAGTACTTC.

This CDR3 reads CASSVAGFTYEQYF. The CDR3 coding sequence is TGTGCCAGCAGCGTAGCAGGGTTCACCTACGAGCAGTACTTC. The genes are TRBV9 and TRBJ2-5, with D tentatively TRBD1 (5 bases). The assigned J gene may be wrong: the sequence end matches TRBJ2-7 better. CDR3 size: 14 residues. Germline V lookup: CDR1 SGDLS, CDR2 YYNGEE.

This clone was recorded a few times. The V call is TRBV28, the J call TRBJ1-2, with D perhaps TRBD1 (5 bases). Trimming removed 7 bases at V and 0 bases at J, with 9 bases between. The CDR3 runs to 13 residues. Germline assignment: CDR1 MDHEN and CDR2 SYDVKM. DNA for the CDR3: TGTGCCAGCACCGACAGCCCTAACTATGGCTACACCTTC. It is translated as CASTDSPNYGYTF.

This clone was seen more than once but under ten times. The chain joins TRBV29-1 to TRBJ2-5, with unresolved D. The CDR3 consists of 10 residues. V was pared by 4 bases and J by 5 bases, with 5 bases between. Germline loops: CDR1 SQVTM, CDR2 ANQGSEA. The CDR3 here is CSVAGETQYF. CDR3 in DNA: TGCAGCGTTGCAGGCGAGACCCAGTACTTC.

CDR3 sequence: CASSSDRDWYQPQHF. CDR3 coding DNA: TGTGCCAGCTCATCGGACAGGGATTGGTATCAGCCCCAGCATTTT. The chain uses TRBV18 and TRBJ1-5, with 8 bases aligning to TRBD1. The CDR3 runs to 15 residues. The ends lost 5 bases at V and 5 bases at J; junction bases unmatched: 8. The germline CDR1 and CDR2 sequences are KGHSH and LQKENI. The complete variable domain, with remaining parts taken from reference TRBV18 and TRBJ1-5, reads NAGVMQNPRHLVRRRGQEARLRCSPMKGHSHVYWYRQLPEEGLKFMVYLQKENIIDESGMPKERFSAEFPKEGPSILRIQQVVRGDSAAYFCASSSDRDWYQPQHFGDGTRLSIL.

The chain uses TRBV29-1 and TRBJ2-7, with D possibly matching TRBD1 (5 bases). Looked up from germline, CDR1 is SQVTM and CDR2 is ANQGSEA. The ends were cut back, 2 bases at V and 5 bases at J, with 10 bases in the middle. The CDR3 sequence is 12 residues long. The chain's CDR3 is CSVESRAHEQYF. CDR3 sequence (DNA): TGCAGCGTTGAATCCAGGGCTCACGAGCAGTACTTC.

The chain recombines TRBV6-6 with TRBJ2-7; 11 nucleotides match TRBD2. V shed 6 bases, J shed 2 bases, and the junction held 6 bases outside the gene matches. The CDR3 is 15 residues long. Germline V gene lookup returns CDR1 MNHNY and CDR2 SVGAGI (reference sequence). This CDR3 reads CASRTTSGAAYEQYF. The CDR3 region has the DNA TGTGCCAGCAGGACGACTAGCGGGGCGGCCTACGAGCAGTACTTC.

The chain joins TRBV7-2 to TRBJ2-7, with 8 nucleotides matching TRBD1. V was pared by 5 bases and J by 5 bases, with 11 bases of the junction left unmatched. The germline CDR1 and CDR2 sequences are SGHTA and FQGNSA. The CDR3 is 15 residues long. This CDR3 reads CASSQWDRMRDEQYF. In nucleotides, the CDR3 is TGTGCCAGCAGCCAGTGGGACAGGATGAGGGACGAGCAGTACTTC.

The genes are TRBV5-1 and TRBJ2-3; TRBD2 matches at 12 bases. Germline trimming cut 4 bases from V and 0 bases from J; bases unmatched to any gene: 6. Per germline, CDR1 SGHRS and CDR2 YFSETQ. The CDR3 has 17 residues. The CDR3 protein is CASSRRLAGVSTDTQYF. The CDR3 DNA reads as TGCGCCAGCAGCCGACGACTAGCGGGAGTTAGCACAGATACGCAGTATTTT.

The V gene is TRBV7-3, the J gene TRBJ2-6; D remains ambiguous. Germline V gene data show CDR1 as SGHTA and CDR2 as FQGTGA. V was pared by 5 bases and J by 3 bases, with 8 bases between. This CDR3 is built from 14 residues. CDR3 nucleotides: TGTGCCAGCAGCCCCCCCATTGGGGCCAACGTCCTGACTTTC. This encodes CASSPPIGANVLTF.

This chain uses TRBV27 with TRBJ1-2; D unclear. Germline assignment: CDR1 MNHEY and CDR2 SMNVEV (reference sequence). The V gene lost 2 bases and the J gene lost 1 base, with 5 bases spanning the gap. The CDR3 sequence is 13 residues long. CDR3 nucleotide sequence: TGTGCCAGCAGTTTAACGGTTAACTATGGCTACACCTTC. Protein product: CASSLTVNYGYTF.

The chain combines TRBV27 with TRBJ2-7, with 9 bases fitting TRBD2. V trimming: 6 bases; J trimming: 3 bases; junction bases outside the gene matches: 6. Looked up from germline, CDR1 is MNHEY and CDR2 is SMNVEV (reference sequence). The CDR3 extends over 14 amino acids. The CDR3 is CASSLGTSSYEQYF. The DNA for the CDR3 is TGTGCCAGCAGCCTAGGGACTAGCAGCTACGAGCAGTACTTC.

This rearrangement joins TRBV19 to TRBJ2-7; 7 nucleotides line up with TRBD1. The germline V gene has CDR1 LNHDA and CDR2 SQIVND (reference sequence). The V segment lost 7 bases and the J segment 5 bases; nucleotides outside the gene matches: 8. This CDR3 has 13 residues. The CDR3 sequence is CASNDLQGNEQYF. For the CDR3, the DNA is TGTGCCAGTAACGACTTACAGGGGAACGAGCAGTACTTC. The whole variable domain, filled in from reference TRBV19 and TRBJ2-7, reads DGGITQSPKYLFRKEGQNVTLSCEQNLNHDAMYWYRQDPGQGLRLIYYSQIVNDFQKGDIAEGYSVSREKKESFPLTVTSAQKNPTAFYLCASNDLQGNEQYFGPGTRLTVT.

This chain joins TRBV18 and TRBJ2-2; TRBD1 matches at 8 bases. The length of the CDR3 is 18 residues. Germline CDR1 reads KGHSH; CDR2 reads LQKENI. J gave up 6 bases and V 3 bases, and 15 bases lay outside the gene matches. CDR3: CASSPGDRKSLGAGELFF. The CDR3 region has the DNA TGTGCCAGCTCACCGGGGGACAGGAAAAGCCTAGGGGCCGGGGAGCTGTTTTTT. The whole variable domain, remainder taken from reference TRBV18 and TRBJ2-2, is NAGVMQNPRHLVRRRGQEARLRCSPMKGHSHVYWYRQLPEEGLKFMVYLQKENIIDESGMPKERFSAEFPKEGPSILRIQQVVRGDSAAYFCASSPGDRKSLGAGELFFGEGSRLTVL.

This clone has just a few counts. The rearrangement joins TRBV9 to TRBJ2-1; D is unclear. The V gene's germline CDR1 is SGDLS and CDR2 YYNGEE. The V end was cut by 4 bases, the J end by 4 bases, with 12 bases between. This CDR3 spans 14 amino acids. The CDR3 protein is CASSPDLRYNEQFF. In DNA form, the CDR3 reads TGTGCCAGCAGCCCTGACTTACGATACAATGAGCAGTTCTTC.

CDR3 bases: TGTGCCAGCAGTGCCCACCCACAGGGGCTAGTAGAAGGCTACACCTTC. It is translated as CASSAHPQGLVEGYTF. The genes are TRBV6-4 and TRBJ1-2; 7 bases are a match to TRBD1. The J segment lost 8 bases and the V segment lost 4 bases, leaving 16 bases of the junction unmatched. Germline loops: CDR1 MRHNA, CDR2 SNTAGT. The CDR3 length is 16 residues.

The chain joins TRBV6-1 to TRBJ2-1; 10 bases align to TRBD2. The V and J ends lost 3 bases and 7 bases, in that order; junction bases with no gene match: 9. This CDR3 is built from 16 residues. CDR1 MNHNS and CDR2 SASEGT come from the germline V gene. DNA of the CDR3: TGTGCCAGCAGTGATGCCGGGACTAGCGTTTTTAATGAGCAGTTCTTC. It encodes CASSDAGTSVFNEQFF.

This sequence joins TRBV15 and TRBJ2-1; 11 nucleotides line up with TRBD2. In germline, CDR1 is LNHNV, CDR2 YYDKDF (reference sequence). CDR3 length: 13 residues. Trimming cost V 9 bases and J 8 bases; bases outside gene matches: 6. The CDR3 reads CATRLAGFDEQFF. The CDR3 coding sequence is TGTGCCACGCGACTAGCGGGATTCGATGAGCAGTTCTTC.